The clone carrying this T cell receptor (beta chain) was detected a few times. As yet, its antigen is unknown. An Oncomine TCR Beta short-read assay was used to sequence the DNA from cultured CD4+ T cells. Via MiXCR, TCRdb re-called the PCR reads, giving one row per CDR3 protein. The sample consists of about 14,000 distinct CDR3 sequences, just under 30% of them appearing once. Treatment indicated: approximately nine-day PBMC culture with coronavirus spike peptide pools or control peptides (ViraFEST assay). ViraFEST stimulated the growth of antigen-specific T cells using peptide pools and subsequently profiled their TCRs by sequencing. From the approximately 10-day cultures, CD4+ T cells were isolated by negative selection. This specimen belongs to a study of vaccination and CD4 T cells after COVID-19. Germline-derived CDR1 and CDR2 are MNHNS and SASEGT. This CDR3 is 13 amino acids long. Trimming removed 7 bases at V and 1 base at J, with 10 bases between.

This sample comprised CD4+ T cells from blood, cultured in vitro, obtained before SARS-CoV-2 vaccination. The origin of this receptor is a human donor who received a COVID-19 vaccine. This chain links TRBV6-1 with TRBJ1-1; D is unresolved. As DNA, the CDR3 is TGTGCCAGCACCAGAGACTCGAACACTGAAGCTTTCTTT. Amino acid sequence: CASTRDSNTEAFF.